The rows below give T cell receptor beta chains drawn from one sample of a study of response to subunit inactivated influenza vaccine. TCRdb called the RT-PCR reads again in MiXCR, with one record for every CDR3 protein. The table includes around 650,000 distinct CDR3 sequences, 15% to 19% detected once. The sequences come from PBMCs from blood, collected 11 to 12 days after vaccination. These receptors were taken from a middle-aged man who received an inactivated influenza vaccine. The CDR3 runs from the conserved cysteine through the conserved F or W. Each record gives: CDR3 protein, CDR3 DNA, J gene, clone size, V gene, D gene. A D gene is named only where the DNA matches it firmly. Clone size is stated in some rows and not others, as once, few, many or a class when expanded.

CDR3: CASTQGRTGELFF
DNA: TGTGCCAGCACCCAGGGGAGGACCGGGGAGCTGTTTTTT
J: TRBJ2-2
size: few
V: TRBV6-2/TRBV6-3
D: -

CDR3: CASGGGPGTSSTDTQYF
DNA: TGTGCCAGCGGAGGGGGACCAGGGACTTCTAGCACAGATACGCAGTATTTT
J: TRBJ2-3
size: few
V: TRBV25-1
D: -

CDR3: CASSRTGNGELFF
DNA: TGTGCCAGCAGCCGGACCGGGAACGGGGAGCTGTTTTTT
J: TRBJ2-2
size: few
V: TRBV5-6
D: -

CDR3: CSAPDVTDTQYF
DNA: TGCAGTGCTCCGGACGTGACAGATACGCAGTATTTT
J: TRBJ2-3
size: many
V: TRBV20-1
D: -

CDR3: CARTSEMNTGELFF
DNA: TGTGCCCGGACTAGCGAGATGAACACCGGGGAGCTGTTTTTT
J: TRBJ2-2
size: few
V: TRBV6-2/TRBV6-3
D: TRBD2

CDR3: CASSNQGGFYEQYF
DNA: TGTGCCAGCAGTAACCAAGGAGGGTTCTACGAGCAGTACTTC
J: TRBJ2-7
size: many
V: TRBV7-2
D: -

CDR3: CASSYHINEQFF
DNA: TGTGCCAGCAGTTACCATATCAATGAGCAGTTCTTC
J: TRBJ2-1
size: -
V: TRBV6-2/TRBV6-3
D: -

CDR3: CASSENEGIYGYTF
DNA: TGTGCCAGCAGTGAAAATGAGGGGATCTATGGCTACACCTTC
J: TRBJ1-2
size: few
V: TRBV6-1
D: -

CDR3: CASSLPGPNQPQHF
DNA: TGTGCCAGCAGTTTACCGGGACCGAATCAGCCCCAGCATTTT
J: TRBJ1-5
size: few
V: TRBV12-3/TRBV12-4
D: -

CDR3: CASSVASGRRGEQFF
DNA: TGTGCCAGCAGCGTCGCTAGCGGGAGACGAGGAGAGCAGTTCTTC
J: TRBJ2-1
size: many
V: TRBV7-9
D: TRBD2

CDR3: CSAGESAVYNEQFF
DNA: TGCAGCGCTGGGGAGTCCGCCGTCTACAATGAGCAGTTCTTC
J: TRBJ2-1
size: -
V: TRBV29-1
D: -

CDR3: CASSSAGGTGELFF
DNA: TGTGCCAGCAGTTCCGCTGGGGGCACCGGGGAGCTGTTTTTT
J: TRBJ2-2
size: few
V: TRBV6-2/TRBV6-3
D: -

CDR3: CASSPDHF
DNA: TGTGCCAGCAGCCCCGACCATTTT
J: TRBJ1-5
size: -
V: TRBV7-9
D: -

CDR3: CASSSSGTSGNYNEQFF
DNA: TGTGCCAGCAGTTCCTCCGGGACTAGCGGGAACTACAATGAGCAGTTCTTC
J: TRBJ2-1
size: many
V: TRBV28
D: TRBD2